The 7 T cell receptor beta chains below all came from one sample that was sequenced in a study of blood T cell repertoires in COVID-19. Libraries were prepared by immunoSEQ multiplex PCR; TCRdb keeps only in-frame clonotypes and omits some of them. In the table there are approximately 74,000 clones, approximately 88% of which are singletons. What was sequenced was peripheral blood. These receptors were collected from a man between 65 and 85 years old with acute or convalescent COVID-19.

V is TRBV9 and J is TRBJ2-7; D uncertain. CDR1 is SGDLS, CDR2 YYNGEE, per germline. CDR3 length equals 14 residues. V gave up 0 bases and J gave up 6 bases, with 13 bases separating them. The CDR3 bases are TGTGCCAGCAGCGTAGGGGCTTTTGGTACCGAGCAGTACTTC. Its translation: CASSVGAFGTEQYF.

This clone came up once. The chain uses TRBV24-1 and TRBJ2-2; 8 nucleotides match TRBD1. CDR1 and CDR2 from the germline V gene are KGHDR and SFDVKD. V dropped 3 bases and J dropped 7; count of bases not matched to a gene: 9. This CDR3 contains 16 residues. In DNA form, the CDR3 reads TGTGCCACCAGTGATGGGCAGGGGGCAAGGCGCGGGGAGCTGTTTTTT. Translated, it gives CATSDGQGARRGELFF.

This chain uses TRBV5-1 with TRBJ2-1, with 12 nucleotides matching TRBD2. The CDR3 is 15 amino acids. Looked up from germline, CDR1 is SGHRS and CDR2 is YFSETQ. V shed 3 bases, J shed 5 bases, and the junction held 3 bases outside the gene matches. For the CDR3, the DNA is TGCGCCAGCAGCTACCGGACTAGCGGGAACAATGAGCAGTTCTTC. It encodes CASSYRTSGNNEQFF.

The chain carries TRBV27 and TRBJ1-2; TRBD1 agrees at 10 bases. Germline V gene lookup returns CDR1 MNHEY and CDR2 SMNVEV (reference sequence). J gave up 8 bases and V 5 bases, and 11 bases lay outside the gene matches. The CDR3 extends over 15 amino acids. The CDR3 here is CASSPRRQGAKGYTF. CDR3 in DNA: TGTGCCAGCAGTCCAAGACGACAGGGGGCGAAAGGCTACACCTTC.

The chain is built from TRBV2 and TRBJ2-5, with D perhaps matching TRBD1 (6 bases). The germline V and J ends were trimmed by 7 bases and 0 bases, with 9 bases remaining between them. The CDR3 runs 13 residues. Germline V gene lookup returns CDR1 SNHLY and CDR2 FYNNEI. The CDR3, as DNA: TGTGCCAGCACCAGGGGCTACCAAGAGACCCAGTACTTC. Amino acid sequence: CASTRGYQETQYF.

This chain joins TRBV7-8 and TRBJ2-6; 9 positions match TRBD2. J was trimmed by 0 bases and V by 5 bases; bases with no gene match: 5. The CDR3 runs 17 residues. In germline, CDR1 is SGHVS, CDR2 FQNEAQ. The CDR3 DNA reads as TGTGCCAGCAGCCTTAGCGGGGGCAGCTCTGGGGCCAACGTCCTGACTTTC. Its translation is CASSLSGGSSGANVLTF.

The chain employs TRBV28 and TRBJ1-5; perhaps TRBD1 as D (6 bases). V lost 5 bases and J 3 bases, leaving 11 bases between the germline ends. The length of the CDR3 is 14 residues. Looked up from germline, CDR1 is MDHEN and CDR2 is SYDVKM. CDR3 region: CASSPGQFNQPQHF. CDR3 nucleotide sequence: TGTGCCAGCAGTCCCGGACAGTTCAATCAGCCCCAGCATTTT. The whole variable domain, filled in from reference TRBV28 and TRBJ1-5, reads DVKVTQSSRYLVKRTGEKVFLECVQDMDHENMFWYRQDPGLGLRLIYFSYDVKMKEKGDIPEGYSVSREKKERFSLILESASTNQTSMYLCASSPGQFNQPQHFGDGTRLSIL.